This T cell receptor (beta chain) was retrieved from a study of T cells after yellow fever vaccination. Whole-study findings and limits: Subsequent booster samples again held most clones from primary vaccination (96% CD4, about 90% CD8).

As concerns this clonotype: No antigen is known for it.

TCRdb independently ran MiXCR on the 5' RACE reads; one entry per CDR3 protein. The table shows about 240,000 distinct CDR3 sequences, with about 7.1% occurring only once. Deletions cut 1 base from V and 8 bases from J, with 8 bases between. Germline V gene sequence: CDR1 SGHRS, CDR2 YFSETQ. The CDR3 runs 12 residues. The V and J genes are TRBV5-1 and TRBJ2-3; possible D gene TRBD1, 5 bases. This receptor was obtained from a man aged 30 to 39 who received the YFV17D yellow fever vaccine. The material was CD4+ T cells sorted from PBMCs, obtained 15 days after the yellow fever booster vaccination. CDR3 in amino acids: CASSLRQGTQYF. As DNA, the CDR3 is TGCGCCAGCAGCTTGCGGCAGGGTACGCAGTATTTT.